These 19 T cell receptor beta chains were all obtained from the same sample, sequenced in a study of T cell responses to AZD1222 COVID-19 vaccine (dated by TCRdb to the early 2020s). Libraries were constructed by the immunoSEQ multiplex PCR assay. Here the immuneACCESS table is served through TCRdb, limited to in-frame sequences with V and J called. Missing clones are a known gap in these copies; in checked studies unresolved V genes cover under half, and the rest lacks a known reason. The sample yields 150,000 to 200,000 clones; 85% to 95% were counted once. The top ten clonotypes cover 1.3% to 1.5% of the sample. Sample time point, as interpreted from the label and publication: baseline before first vaccination. The specimen comprised peripheral blood, sampled on day 0 of AZD1222 vaccination. All receptors derive from an adult in good health.

V is TRBV28 and J is TRBJ1-3; D is uncertain. There are 12 residues in the CDR3. In germline, CDR1 is MDHEN, CDR2 SYDVKM. Trimming stripped 6 bases from V and 2 bases from J, with 5 bases between. The CDR3 loop reads CASSSPGNTIYF. The CDR3 DNA reads TGTGCCAGCAGCTCCCCTGGAAACACCATATATTTT.

The rearrangement links TRBV19 to TRBJ1-1; D unresolved. V was clipped by 1 base and J by 5 bases, with 8 bases between them. CDR3 size: 13 residues. Germline assignment: CDR1 LNHDA and CDR2 SQIVND (reference sequence). In DNA, the CDR3 is TGTGCCAGTAGTATAGGGACTGGAACTGAAGCTTTCTTT. Translating gives CASSIGTGTEAFF.

This clone was seen a handful of times. The rearrangement links TRBV2 to TRBJ2-7; TRBD2 is a possible D gene (6 bases). This CDR3 has 13 residues. V lost 6 bases and J 2 bases, leaving 11 bases between the germline ends. Germline lookup yields CDR1 SNHLY and CDR2 FYNNEI. The CDR3 nucleotides are TGTGCCAGCAGGCGGGACGGAACCTACGAGCAGTACTTC. Its translation is CASRRDGTYEQYF.

The rearrangement links TRBV30 to TRBJ1-1; D is unresolved. The CDR3 consists of 10 residues. In germline, CDR1 is GTSNPN, CDR2 SVGIG (reference sequence). With 1 base removed from V and 6 bases from J, the gap between germline ends came to 3 bases. DNA of the CDR3: TGTGCCTGGAGTGGGGCTGAAGCTTTCTTT. This translates into CAWSGAEAFF.

V usage is TRBV7-3 and J usage is TRBJ2-3; possibly TRBD1 or TRBD2 for D (5 bases each). The V gene lost 4 bases and the J gene lost 4 bases, with 12 bases spanning the gap. The CDR3 runs to 14 residues. Germline CDR1 SGHTA, CDR2 FQGTGA. CDR3 amino acids: CASSSGVGADTQYF. CDR3 coding DNA: TGTGCCAGCAGCTCTGGGGTGGGGGCAGATACGCAGTATTTT.

This chain uses TRBV7-9 with TRBJ1-4; D may be TRBD1 (5 bases). This CDR3 region has 14 residues. Trimming shortened V by 5 bases and J by 6 bases, and 13 bases separated the two germline ends. Looked up from germline, CDR1 is SEHNR and CDR2 is FQNEAQ (reference sequence). The CDR3 sequence is CASSLPGRYEKLFF. Written as DNA, the CDR3 is TGTGCCAGCAGCCTCCCGGGGCGATATGAAAAACTGTTTTTT.

The chain recombines TRBV28 with TRBJ2-7; D is unresolved. Germline-derived CDR1 and CDR2 are MDHEN and SYDVKM. There are 16 residues in the CDR3. Trimming removed 2 bases at V and 4 bases at J, with 18 bases between. This CDR3 reads CASSLGWPPGKYEQYF. The CDR3 DNA sequence: TGTGCCAGCAGTTTAGGGTGGCCCCCTGGGAAGTACGAGCAGTACTTC.

This chain connects TRBV7-9 to TRBJ1-1, with D perhaps TRBD1 (5 bases). Trimming removed 8 bases at V and 4 bases at J, with 14 bases between. The CDR3 spans 13 residues. Germline values: CDR1 SEHNR, CDR2 FQNEAQ (reference sequence). DNA of the CDR3: TGTGCCAGCTCCCAGGGTTCGGGCACTGAAGCTTTCTTT. It is translated as CASSQGSGTEAFF.

The chain carries TRBV3-1 (or the pseudogene TRBV3-2) and TRBJ2-7; 11 positions match TRBD2. The length of the CDR3 is 15 residues. Trimming cost V 4 bases and J 5 bases; bases outside gene matches: 7. Germline V gene lookup returns CDR1 LGHDT and CDR2 YNNKEL (reference sequence). Here the CDR3 DNA reads TGTGCCAGCAGCCCAGGGACTAGCGGTATCAACGAGCAGTACTTC. It codes for CASSPGTSGINEQYF.

V and J are TRBV19 and TRBJ2-7, with D unresolved. CDR3 length: 15 amino acids. The V gene lost 1 base and the J gene lost 1 base, with 11 bases spanning the gap. Per the germline V gene, CDR1 is LNHDA and CDR2 is SQIVND (reference sequence). CDR3 sequence: CASSIGALRSYEQYF. DNA of the CDR3: TGTGCCAGTAGTATAGGGGCACTTAGGTCCTACGAGCAGTACTTC.

CDR3 nucleotide sequence: TGCGCCAGCAGCCCGGGACAGGGAGGCGAAAAACTGTTTTTT. Protein: CASSPGQGGEKLFF. This chain links TRBV5-1 with TRBJ1-4; 9 bases align to TRBD1. Trimming at V came to 4 bases and at J to 8 bases, leaving 6 bases not matched to a gene. The germline gives CDR1 SGHRS, CDR2 YFSETQ. The CDR3 sequence is 14 residues long.

This chain links TRBV3-1 (or the pseudogene TRBV3-2) with TRBJ1-2; TRBD1 aligns across 11 bases. Trimming cost V 4 bases and J 6 bases; bases outside gene matches: 10. This CDR3 contains 16 residues. Germline V gene sequence: CDR1 LGHDT, CDR2 YNNKEL (reference sequence). The CDR3 DNA reads as TGTGCCAGCAGCCTCCTCGGGACAGGGGGTTGGGATGGCTACACCTTC. Protein product: CASSLLGTGGWDGYTF.

This chain connects TRBV29-1 to TRBJ2-7; TRBD2 matches 8 bases. The CDR3 is made up of 16 amino acids. V shed 6 bases and J 0 bases; nucleotides not matched to a gene: 13. CDR1 is SQVTM and CDR2 is ANQGSEA in the germline V gene. The CDR3 region has the DNA TGCAGCGTGACCTTCAAGAGCGGGAGTCTCTCCTACGAGCAGTACTTC. Amino acids: CSVTFKSGSLSYEQYF.

The V gene is TRBV27, the J gene TRBJ2-5, with a weak D call TRBD1 (7 bases). Trimming removed 3 bases at V and 6 bases at J, with 20 bases between. Germline loops: CDR1 MNHEY, CDR2 SMNVEV (reference sequence). This CDR3 has 16 amino acids. The CDR3 loop reads CASSFNSGGGEQTQYF. The DNA for the CDR3 is TGTGCCAGCAGTTTTAATAGTGGAGGGGGCGAACAGACCCAGTACTTC.

The rearrangement uses TRBV28 and TRBJ2-2; 9 nucleotides align to TRBD1. Germline CDR1 MDHEN, CDR2 SYDVKM. The CDR3 extends over 17 amino acids. Unmatched junction bases numbered 9, after V lost 2 bases and J lost 5 bases. The CDR3 is CASSLDFGTGRTGELFF. CDR3 DNA sequence: TGTGCCAGCAGTTTAGACTTCGGGACAGGGAGGACCGGGGAGCTGTTTTTT.

The V call is TRBV28, the J call TRBJ1-5; the D is unclear. The germline V gene encodes CDR1 MDHEN and CDR2 SYDVKM. V lost 6 bases and J lost 2, with 17 bases in between. The CDR3 length is 16 residues. The CDR3 DNA reads as TGTGCCAGCAGCCTACCAGAGGGCGAGGGCAATCAGCCCCAGCATTTT. Its translation is CASSLPEGEGNQPQHF. The full variable domain, in which reference TRBV28 and TRBJ1-5 provide the parts outside the CDR3, is DVKVTQSSRYLVKRTGEKVFLECVQDMDHENMFWYRQDPGLGLRLIYFSYDVKMKEKGDIPEGYSVSREKKERFSLILESASTNQTSMYLCASSLPEGEGNQPQHFGDGTRLSIL.

The chain combines TRBV6-2 or TRBV6-3 with TRBJ2-6; no clear D. The CDR3 consists of 15 residues. The germline V gene encodes CDR1 MNHEY and CDR2 SVGEGT. Trimming took 2 bases from V and 0 from J, leaving 5 bases between them. The CDR3 nucleotides are TGTGCCAGCAGTTACAGGCACTCTGGGGCCAACGTCCTGACTTTC. Its translation: CASSYRHSGANVLTF.

The chain combines TRBV10-3 with TRBJ2-2, with D maybe TRBD2 (5 bases). Germline lookup yields CDR1 ENHRY and CDR2 SYGVKD. The germline V and J ends were trimmed by 8 bases and 1 base, with 11 bases remaining between them. The length of the CDR3 is 14 residues. CDR3 in amino acids: CAILKRENTGELFF. The CDR3 bases are TGTGCCATCTTAAAACGGGAGAACACCGGGGAGCTGTTTTTT.

The gene calls are TRBV11-2 and TRBJ2-1, with TRBD2 matching 11 bases. In germline, CDR1 is SGHAT, CDR2 FQNNGV. The V gene end was trimmed by 5 bases and the J gene end by 8 bases; junction bases not matched to a gene: 8. The CDR3 runs 15 residues. CDR3 nucleotides: TGTGCCAGCAGCCCTTCACTAGCGGGAGCCCATGAGCAGTTCTTC. It codes for CASSPSLAGAHEQFF.